What follows describes a single T cell receptor (beta chain). PCR primers comprised 60 Vbeta and 13 Jbeta primers. Produced via immunoSEQ multiplex PCR; TCRdb's table is partial and in-frame only. Found here are approximately 170,000 clones, 81% of them singletons; the top ten hold 1.3%. CDR1 and CDR2 from the germline V gene are MGHRA and YSYEKL. The CDR3 runs 15 residues. V lost 0 bases and J lost 4, with 12 bases in between. The sample belongs to a study of cytomegalovirus exposure and HLA in healthy donors. The genes are TRBV4-1 and TRBJ1-2; unclear D gene. The sequencing input was PBMCs. The receptor comes from a man aged 45 to 65 in good health and CMV-seropositive. CDR3 sequence (DNA): TGCGCCAGCAGCCAAGATCACCCGAGCACCTATGGCTACACCTTC. Amino acid sequence: CASSQDHPSTYGYTF.